This T cell receptor (beta chain) was found in a study of low-dose radiotherapy and immunotherapy resistance in tumors. First-strand cDNA used TRAV- and TRBV-specific primers, covering alpha and beta chains. TCRs underwent about 20 PCR cycles of amplification with a constant-region primer and V-primer adapter. One entry per CDR3 protein results from TCRdb running MiXCR on the reads. The sample has 70,000 to 95,000 distinct CDR3 sequences; about 18% are singletons. Indicated time point: before trial treatment. Ten or more counts support this clonotype. This TCR came from a male donor with prostate cancer. This specimen was PBMCs, taken before treatment.

The CDR3 here is CASSPAGGMSEAFF. CDR3 DNA: TGTGCCAGCAGCCCCGCAGGGGGGATGTCTGAAGCTTTCTTT. The V call is TRBV7-2, the J call TRBJ1-1, with 7 bases that match TRBD1. Germline values: CDR1 SGHTA, CDR2 FQGNSA. CDR3 size: 14 residues. The V gene end was trimmed by 5 bases and the J gene end by 6 bases; junction bases not matched to a gene: 9. Drawing the rest from reference TRBV7-2 and TRBJ1-1, the complete variable domain is GAGVSQSPSNKVTEKGKDVELRCDPISGHTALYWYRQSLGQGLEFLIYFQGNSAPDKSGLPSDRFSAERTGGSVSTLTIQRTQQEDSAVYLCASSPAGGMSEAFFGQGTRLTVV.